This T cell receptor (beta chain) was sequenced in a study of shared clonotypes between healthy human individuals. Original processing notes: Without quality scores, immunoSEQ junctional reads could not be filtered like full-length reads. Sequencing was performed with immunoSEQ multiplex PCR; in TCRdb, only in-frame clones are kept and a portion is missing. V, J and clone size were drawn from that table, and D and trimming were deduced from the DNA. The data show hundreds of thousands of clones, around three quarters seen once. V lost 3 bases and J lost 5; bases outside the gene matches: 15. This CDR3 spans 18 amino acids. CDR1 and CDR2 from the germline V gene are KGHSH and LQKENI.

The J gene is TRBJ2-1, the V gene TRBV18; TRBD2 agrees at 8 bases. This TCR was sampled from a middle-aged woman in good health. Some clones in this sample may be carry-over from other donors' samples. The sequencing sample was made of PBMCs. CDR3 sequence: CASSPASSTSVFHNEQFF. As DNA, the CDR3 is TGTGCCAGCTCACCCGCCTCCTCGACTAGCGTCTTTCACAATGAGCAGTTCTTC.